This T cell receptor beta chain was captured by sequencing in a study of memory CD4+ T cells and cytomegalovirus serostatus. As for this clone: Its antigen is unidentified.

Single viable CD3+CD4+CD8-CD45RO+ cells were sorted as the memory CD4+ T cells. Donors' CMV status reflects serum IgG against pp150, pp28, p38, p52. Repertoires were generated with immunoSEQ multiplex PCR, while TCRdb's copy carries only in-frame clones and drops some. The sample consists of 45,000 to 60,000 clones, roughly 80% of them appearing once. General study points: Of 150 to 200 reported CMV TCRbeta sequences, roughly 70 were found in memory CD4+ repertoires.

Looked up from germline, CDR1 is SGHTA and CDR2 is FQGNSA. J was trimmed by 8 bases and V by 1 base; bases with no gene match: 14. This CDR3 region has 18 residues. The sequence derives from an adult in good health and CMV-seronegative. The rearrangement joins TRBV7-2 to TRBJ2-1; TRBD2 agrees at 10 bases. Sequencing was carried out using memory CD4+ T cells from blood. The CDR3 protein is CASSLGRGSSGRRDEQFF. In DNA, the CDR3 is TGTGCCAGCAGCTTAGGGCGCGGGAGTAGCGGGAGGAGGGATGAGCAGTTCTTC.